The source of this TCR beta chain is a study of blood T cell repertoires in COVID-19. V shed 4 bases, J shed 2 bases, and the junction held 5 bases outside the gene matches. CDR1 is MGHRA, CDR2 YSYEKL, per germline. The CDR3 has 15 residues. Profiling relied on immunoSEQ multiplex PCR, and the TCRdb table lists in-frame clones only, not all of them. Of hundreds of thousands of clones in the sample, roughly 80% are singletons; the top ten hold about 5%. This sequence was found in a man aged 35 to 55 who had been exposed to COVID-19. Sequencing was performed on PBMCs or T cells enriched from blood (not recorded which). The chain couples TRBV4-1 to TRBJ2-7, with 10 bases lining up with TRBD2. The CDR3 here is CASSLNLAGAYEQYF. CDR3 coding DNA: TGCGCCAGCAGCCTGAATCTAGCGGGAGCCTACGAGCAGTACTTC.